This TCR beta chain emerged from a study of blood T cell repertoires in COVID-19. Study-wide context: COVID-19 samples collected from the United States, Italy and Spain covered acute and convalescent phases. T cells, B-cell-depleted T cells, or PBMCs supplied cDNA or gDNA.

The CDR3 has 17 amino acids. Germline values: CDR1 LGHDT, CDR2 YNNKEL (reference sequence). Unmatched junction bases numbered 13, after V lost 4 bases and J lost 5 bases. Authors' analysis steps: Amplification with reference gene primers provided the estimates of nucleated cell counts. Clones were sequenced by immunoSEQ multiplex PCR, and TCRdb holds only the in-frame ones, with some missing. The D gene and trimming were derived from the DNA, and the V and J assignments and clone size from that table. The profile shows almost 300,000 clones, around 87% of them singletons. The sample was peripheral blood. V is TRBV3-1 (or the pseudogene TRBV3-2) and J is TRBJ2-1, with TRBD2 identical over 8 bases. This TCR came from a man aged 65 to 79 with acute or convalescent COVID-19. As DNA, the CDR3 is TGTGCCAGCAGCCCTTGCCCCGGGAGGGCCGGTGACAATGAGCAGTTCTTC. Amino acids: CASSPCPGRAGDNEQFF.